This is a list of T cell receptor beta chains from one sample in a study of T-cell memory formation after mild COVID-19. From the 5' RACE reads, TCRdb called clonotypes with MiXCR, one entry per CDR3 protein. Found here are hundreds of thousands of distinct CDR3 sequences, around 15% of them singletons; the top ten hold 22%. Sequencing used PBMCs or a T cell subset sorted from them (not recorded which). The receptor source for this set is a man between 18 and 35 years old who had mild COVID-19 (a few samples of this study predate the infection). Cell type and time point are not known. CDR3s include the opening cysteine and the closing phenylalanine or tryptophan. D genes are given only for firm matches. A clone size is listed for some rows: how often the clone was seen (once, few, many), or a class if it is expanded.

clone_size	d_call	v_call	j_call	cdr3_aa	cdr3_nt
NA	TRBD2	TRBV5-1	TRBJ2-5	CASSRGGKETQYF	TGCGCCAGCAGCCGGGGGGGGAAAGAGACCCAGTACTTC
NA	NA	TRBV6-2/TRBV6-3	TRBJ2-1	CASSYWRGLSYNEQFF	TGTGCCAGCAGTTACTGGCGGGGGCTCTCCTACAATGAGCAGTTCTTC
few	TRBD1	TRBV20-1	TRBJ1-1	CSARAGGDTEAFF	TGCAGTGCTAGAGCAGGGGGTGACACTGAAGCTTTCTTT
NA	NA	TRBV7-6	TRBJ1-2	CASSSLEVREGYTF	TGTGCCAGCAGCTCCCTCGAGGTCAGGGAGGGCTACACCTTC
few	NA	TRBV11-1	TRBJ2-3	CASSLLMAVSTDTQYF	TGTGCCAGCAGCTTATTGATGGCGGTGAGCACAGATACGCAGTATTTT
NA	NA	TRBV7-2	TRBJ2-2	CASSLRGGSTGELFF	TGTGCCAGCAGCTTAAGAGGGGGGTCCACCGGGGAGCTGTTTTTT
NA	TRBD2	TRBV5-1	TRBJ2-2	CASSSPGLAGPGELFF	TGCGCCAGCAGTTCTCCGGGACTAGCGGGGCCCGGGGAGCTGTTTTTT
NA	NA	TRBV9	TRBJ2-2	CASSPSQGRNTGELFF	TGTGCCAGCAGCCCTTCTCAGGGGAGGAACACCGGGGAGCTGTTTTTT
few	NA	TRBV2	TRBJ1-4	CASSQATGFYEKLFF	TGTGCCAGCAGTCAAGCGACGGGATTTTATGAAAAACTGTTTTTT
NA	NA	TRBV20-1	TRBJ1-1	CSARNSAFENTEAFF	TGCAGTGCTAGAAATTCAGCCTTCGAGAACACTGAAGCTTTCTTT
NA	TRBD2	TRBV20-1	TRBJ2-3	CSARRIAGFMDTQYF	TGCAGTGCTAGAAGAATAGCGGGGTTCATGGATACGCAGTATTTT
NA	NA	TRBV18	TRBJ1-1	CASFTGQNTEAFF	TGTGCCAGCTTCACGGGGCAGAACACTGAAGCTTTCTTT
few	TRBD1	TRBV11-2	TRBJ2-2	CASSADRGLLITGELFF	TGTGCCAGCAGCGCGGACAGGGGGCTACTCATCACCGGGGAGCTGTTTTTT
few	NA	TRBV7-9	TRBJ2-1	CASSLVPTQGNEQFF	TGTGCCAGCAGCTTAGTACCCACGCAGGGCAATGAGCAGTTCTTC
few	NA	TRBV7-2	TRBJ2-2	CASSFGGRVTGELFF	TGTGCCAGCAGCTTCGGGGGAAGGGTAACCGGGGAGCTGTTTTTT
many	TRBD1	TRBV5-1	TRBJ2-3	CASSPDRGKDTQYF	TGCGCCAGCAGCCCGGACAGGGGGAAAGATACGCAGTATTTT
NA	NA	TRBV5-4	TRBJ1-6	CASSQPYSPLHF	TGTGCCAGCAGCCAACCTTATTCACCCCTCCACTTT
NA	NA	TRBV4-3	TRBJ1-4	CASSQDWSEKLFF	TGCGCCAGCAGCCAAGACTGGAGTGAAAAACTGTTTTTT
many	TRBD1	TRBV4-3	TRBJ1-1	CASSQDRGDTEAFF	TGCGCCAGCAGCCAAGACAGGGGGGACACTGAAGCTTTCTTT
NA	NA	TRBV7-2	TRBJ2-3	CASSLTVMGTLTDTQYF	TGTGCCAGCAGCTTAACAGTCATGGGGACTCTGACAGATACGCAGTATTTT
NA	TRBD2	TRBV4-1	TRBJ2-6	CASSLPGRGGGANVLTF	TGCGCCAGCAGCCTCCCCGGGAGGGGCGGCGGGGCCAACGTCCTGACTTTC
many	NA	TRBV5-1	TRBJ1-5	CASSVGEHSNQPQHF	TGCGCCAGCAGCGTCGGGGAGCATAGCAATCAGCCCCAGCATTTT
few	NA	TRBV6-2/TRBV6-3	TRBJ2-1	CASTPTQGPYNEQFF	TGTGCCAGCACCCCAACCCAGGGCCCGTACAATGAGCAGTTCTTC
few	TRBD1	TRBV20-1	TRBJ1-2	CSAPTGTDGYTF	TGCAGTGCGCCGACAGGGACAGATGGCTACACCTTC
few	NA	TRBV7-9	TRBJ2-2	CASSSKRARNTGELFF	TGTGCCAGCAGCTCCAAGCGGGCCCGGAACACCGGGGAGCTGTTTTTT
few	NA	TRBV5-1	TRBJ2-4	CASSREGANINIQYF	TGCGCCAGCAGCCGGGAGGGGGCGAATATAAACATTCAGTACTTC
few	NA	TRBV6-5	TRBJ2-7	CASKYRNSYEQYF	TGTGCCAGCAAATACAGGAACTCCTACGAGCAGTACTTC
few	NA	TRBV20-1	TRBJ1-1	CTLNTEAFF	TGCACCCTTAACACTGAAGCTTTCTTT